Below are 6 T cell receptor beta chains sequenced from a single sample in a study of blood T cell repertoires in COVID-19. The repertoire was sequenced with immunoSEQ multiplex PCR; TCRdb's copy has only in-frame clones and lacks some. The table lists about 210,000 clones, almost 85% of them singletons, with 10% to 15% in the top ten. Specimen: peripheral blood. These TCRs come from a woman aged 40 to 50 with acute or convalescent COVID-19.

The CDR3: CASSSQGTNEKLFF. The CDR3 DNA is TGTGCCAGCAGTTCTCAGGGGACTAATGAAAAACTGTTTTTT. The chain has TRBV27 and TRBJ1-4, with a weak D call TRBD1 (6 bases). CDR3 length: 14 residues. V lost 4 bases and J 2 bases, leaving 8 bases between the germline ends. Germline values: CDR1 MNHEY, CDR2 SMNVEV (reference sequence).

The V gene is TRBV30, the J gene TRBJ1-3; possibly TRBD1 for D (5 bases). CDR3 length: 14 amino acids. V shed 4 bases and J shed 0 bases, with 10 bases lying between them. In germline, CDR1 is GTSNPN, CDR2 SVGIG (reference sequence). The CDR3 loop is CAWTRDSSGNTIYF. The CDR3 nucleotides are TGTGCCTGGACCCGCGACAGCTCTGGAAACACCATATATTTT.

This clone was observed a handful of times. This rearrangement joins TRBV6-1 to TRBJ1-1; 7 nucleotides align to TRBD1. This CDR3 comprises 13 residues. Germline CDR1 MNHNS, CDR2 SASEGT. The V gene end was trimmed by 3 bases and the J gene end by 10 bases; junction bases not matched to a gene: 8. DNA of the CDR3: TGTGCCAGCAGTGAGTCAGGGGGTTGGGTAGCTTTCTTT. Protein sequence: CASSESGGWVAFF.

The chain combines TRBV30 with TRBJ1-5; D may be TRBD1 (5 bases). The CDR3 length is 13 residues. V lost 3 bases, J lost 5 bases, and 11 bases lay in between. Germline loops: CDR1 GTSNPN, CDR2 SVGIG (reference sequence). The CDR3 bases are TGTGCCTGGAGCAGACAGACCTATCAGCCCCAGCATTTT. This gives the protein CAWSRQTYQPQHF. The entire variable domain, with the rest obtained from reference TRBV30 and TRBJ1-5, is as follows: SQTIHQWPATLVQPVGSPLSLECTVEGTSNPNLYWYRQAAGRGLQLLFYSVGIGQISSEVPQNLSASRPQDRQFILSSKKLLLSDSGFYLCAWSRQTYQPQHFGDGTRLSIL.

The CDR3 DNA is TGTGCCAGCAGCCGCAGGACTAGCGGGGGGGCCGGTCCCACAGATACGCAGTATTTT. Translated, it gives CASSRRTSGGAGPTDTQYF. The rearrangement links TRBV4-2 to TRBJ2-3; TRBD2 agrees at 15 bases. The J segment lost 2 bases and the V segment lost 4 bases, leaving 10 bases of the junction unmatched. Germline V gives CDR1 LGHNA, CDR2 YNFKEQ. The CDR3 sequence is 19 residues long.

This chain links TRBV5-6 with TRBJ2-2; possible D gene TRBD1, 5 bases. Germline lookup yields CDR1 SGHDT and CDR2 YYEEEE. The ends were cut back, 2 bases at V and 0 bases at J, with 11 bases in the middle. The CDR3 is made up of 16 amino acids. CDR3 nucleotide sequence: TGTGCCAGCAGCTTTCTAGACAGACCGAACACCGGGGAGCTGTTTTTT. This encodes CASSFLDRPNTGELFF.